One T cell receptor beta chain is described in this entry. Antigen specificity is unknown. This sample was included in a study of T cell responses to AZD1222 COVID-19 vaccine. This CDR3 contains 12 residues. Germline V gives CDR1 KGHSH, CDR2 LQKENI. V lost 4 bases to trimming and J lost 2 bases, with 5 bases between them. The data were produced by immunoSEQ multiplex PCR, yet TCRdb's version contains in-frame clones alone and is incomplete. The sample has 130,000 to 150,000 clones; about 92% are singletons. Findings and caveats of the study: With two AZD1222 doses given, Spike-specific TCR breadth and depth both rose.

The source is an adult in good health. Sequences were derived from peripheral blood, sampled on day 0 of AZD1222 vaccination. J is TRBJ1-1 and V is TRBV18; D unresolved. CDR3 sequence (DNA): TGTGCCAGCTCACTTCCAAACACTGAAGCTTTCTTT. Translating it yields CASSLPNTEAFF.